The clone carrying this T cell receptor (beta chain) was seen more than once but under ten times. Antigen unknown. Barcoded TCR alpha and TCR beta cDNA libraries with UMIs came from 5'RACE using constant-segment primers. TCRdb itself ran the 5' RACE reads through MiXCR, one entry per CDR3 protein. The sample gives about 470,000 distinct CDR3 sequences, around a sixth of which show up once; 10% to 15% is in the top ten. This record belongs to a study of T-cell memory formation after mild COVID-19. Study details: TCR clustering was largely donor specific.

Whole-study results and caveats: Contracting clones from day 15 to 85 showed balanced CD4/CD8; later expanders favored CD4+. Nothing confirmed that second-wave clones peaking on day 37 were specific for SARS-CoV-2.

Trimming took off 5 bases at V and 2 bases at J, with 18 bases between the two ends. Germline-derived CDR1 and CDR2 are SGHTA and FQGNSA. The CDR3 length is 16 residues. The receptor was isolated from an adult woman who had mild COVID-19 (a few samples of this study predate the infection). Cell type and time point are not known. V gene TRBV7-2 combines with J gene TRBJ1-1; D not certain. Sequenced: PBMCs or a T cell subset sorted from them (not recorded which). Written as DNA, the CDR3 is TGTGCCAGCAGCCTAGACCCCCAGGTCCGAAACACTGAAGCTTTCTTT. Amino acid sequence: CASSLDPQVRNTEAFF.